Listed below are T cell receptor beta chains from one sample, sequenced in a study of blood T cell repertoires in COVID-19. Here immunoSEQ multiplex PCR was the method, and the copy in TCRdb shows in-frame clones only, minus some. Here the sample spans 70,000 to 100,000 clones, around 67% being singletons. Sequences were obtained from peripheral blood. Receptors were obtained from an older woman in a cohort sampled during active or convalescent COVID-19. Both conserved end residues are part of each CDR3. The D gene is left open where the match is weak. Expanded clones are given a class, and other clones once, few, many or no size at all.

CDR3 DNA	CDR3 protein	V gene	D gene	clone size	J gene
TGTGCCATCAGTGCAGATGAAAACTATGGCTACACCTTC	CAISADENYGYTF	TRBV10-3	.	.	TRBJ1-2
TGTGCCAGCTCACCAAATCAGGGGGCCTATGGCTACACCTTC	CASSPNQGAYGYTF	TRBV18	TRBD1	few	TRBJ1-2
TGTGCCAGCAGCCCGAATTCCCAAACTCCGGGACTAGCGGTCGATGAGCAGTTCTTC	CASSPNSQTPGLAVDEQFF	TRBV5-4	TRBD2	.	TRBJ2-1
TGTGCCAGCCGCGTGCAGGGTCGGAGCACTGAAGCTTTCTTT	CASRVQGRSTEAFF	TRBV6-6	.	once	TRBJ1-1
TGCGCCAGCACTCCAACGCCGGGACAGGGAAACTATGGCTACACCTTC	CASTPTPGQGNYGYTF	TRBV5-1	TRBD1	few	TRBJ1-2
TGTGCCAGCAGTTCAGGACAGGGGCGGCACTTT	CASSSGQGRHF	TRBV6-2/TRBV6-3	TRBD1	.	TRBJ1-6
TGTGCCAGCAGCTCCACAGGGCTTCAGTACTTC	CASSSTGLQYF	TRBV7-9	.	.	TRBJ2-4
TGTGCCAGCAGCCGGGGACTAGCCCGCTACAATGAGCAGTTCTTC	CASSRGLARYNEQFF	TRBV7-9	TRBD2	.	TRBJ2-1
TGCGCCAGCAGCTCTCTAGCGAACCAAGAGACCCAGTACTTC	CASSSLANQETQYF	TRBV5-1	.	.	TRBJ2-5
TGTGCCAGCAGTGGAGAAGGGGGCGCATACTATGGCTACACCTTC	CASSGEGGAYYGYTF	TRBV9	TRBD1	once	TRBJ1-2
TGTGCCAGTAGTCGGAGGGAAGGCAATCAGCCCCAGCATTTT	CASSRREGNQPQHF	TRBV19	.	few	TRBJ1-5
TGCAGCGTTGGGCCAGGAGGGGCCGAGCAGTACTTC	CSVGPGGAEQYF	TRBV29-1	.	.	TRBJ2-7
TGTGCCAGCAGCTTATCCCAAGGGGGTTCCTACGAGCAGTACTTC	CASSLSQGGSYEQYF	TRBV5-5	.	.	TRBJ2-7
TGCGCCAGCAGCTCACCCGACAGGGGTGGCACAGATACGCAGTATTTT	CASSSPDRGGTDTQYF	TRBV5-1	TRBD1	.	TRBJ2-3
TGTGCCAGCAGCTCAAACAGGGTCTACATGAACACTGAAGCTTTCTTT	CASSSNRVYMNTEAFF	TRBV6-2/TRBV6-3	.	.	TRBJ1-1
TGTGCCAGCAGTGACTTCCCGGGACAGGGCACCTTCTACGAGCAGTACTTC	CASSDFPGQGTFYEQYF	TRBV2	TRBD1	many	TRBJ2-7
TGTGCCAGCACCAACAGGGGCAATCAGCCCCAGCATTTT	CASTNRGNQPQHF	TRBV28	.	.	TRBJ1-5
TGCGCCAGCAGCATCGGTACCAACACCGGGGAGCTGTTTTTT	CASSIGTNTGELFF	TRBV5-1	.	few	TRBJ2-2
TGCGCCAGCAGGGAGGCGCTAGCGGGGCAGGAGCAGTACTTC	CASREALAGQEQYF	TRBV5-1	TRBD2	.	TRBJ2-7
TGTGCCAGCAGCTTAGAGGGGGACAACACTGAAGCTTTCTTT	CASSLEGDNTEAFF	TRBV13	.	.	TRBJ1-1
TGTGCCAGCAGGGGTTGGGGGGATGGGGGCTACACCTTC	CASRGWGDGGYTF	TRBV2	.	.	TRBJ1-2
TGTGCCAGCAGCGTGTCGGGAGTTTCTGGAAACACCATATATTTT	CASSVSGVSGNTIYF	TRBV9	.	.	TRBJ1-3
TGTGCCAGCAGCTTCACGACAGGTAATAATCAGCCCCAGCATTTT	CASSFTTGNNQPQHF	TRBV11-2	.	.	TRBJ1-5
TGCGCCAGCAGATATTCCAGGGGGTCCAAAAACATTCAGTACTTC	CASRYSRGSKNIQYF	TRBV10-1	TRBD1	.	TRBJ2-4
TGTGCCAGCAGCGTCCTAGCTTCAGGTACGCAGTATTTT	CASSVLASGTQYF	TRBV9	.	.	TRBJ2-3
TGTGCCAGCAGCACCCGACAGGGGGGAACAGTTGAGCAGTTCTTC	CASSTRQGGTVEQFF	TRBV11-2	TRBD1	few	TRBJ2-1
TGCGCCAGCAGCCAGGACAGAGCGTATTCACCCCTCCACTTT	CASSQDRAYSPLHF	TRBV10-2	.	large	TRBJ1-6
TGTGCCAGCAGCACATCGACAAGGACTGAAGCTTTCTTT	CASSTSTRTEAFF	TRBV14	.	few	TRBJ1-1
TGTGCCAGCAGTTTTGGTCCGGGACAGGGGATCTCTGGGGCCAACGTCCTGACTTTC	CASSFGPGQGISGANVLTF	TRBV27	TRBD1	.	TRBJ2-6
TGCGCCAGCAGTCCAGAAAACACAGATACGCAGTATTTT	CASSPENTDTQYF	TRBV10-1	.	few	TRBJ2-3
TGTGCCAGCAGCGTAATGACTAGCGGGGGCGGGGAGCTGTTTTTT	CASSVMTSGGGELFF	TRBV9	TRBD2	.	TRBJ2-2
TGTGCCAGCAGTGAATTCACGGACTATGGCTACACCTTC	CASSEFTDYGYTF	TRBV25-1	.	.	TRBJ1-2
TGCAGCGTAGCCGGGACAGCTAATTTCTACGAGCAGTACTTC	CSVAGTANFYEQYF	TRBV29-1	TRBD1	few	TRBJ2-7
TGTGCCAGCAGCCCTCAGTGGGGGGGAGATGGCTACACCTTC	CASSPQWGGDGYTF	TRBV9	.	few	TRBJ1-2
TGTGCCAGCAGCCCTCTGACAGGGACCCTGGGCACAGATACGCAGTATTTT	CASSPLTGTLGTDTQYF	TRBV3-1/TRBV3-2	TRBD1	once	TRBJ2-3
TGTGCCAGCAGCATATCGGGAGGGGCCTATGGCTACACCTTC	CASSISGGAYGYTF	TRBV28	.	few	TRBJ1-2
TGTGCCATCAGCCCAAATTCCTATAGCAATCAGCCCCAGCATTTT	CAISPNSYSNQPQHF	TRBV10-3	.	.	TRBJ1-5
TGCGCCAGCAGCCCCCCCGGGCAGGGACTAGTTACTGTTAATTCACCCCTCCACTTT	CASSPPGQGLVTVNSPLHF	TRBV5-1	.	.	TRBJ1-6
TGTGCCAGCAGCTTAGCTCGGGGGGCGCTTTCCGGGGAGCTGTTTTTT	CASSLARGALSGELFF	TRBV7-8	.	once	TRBJ2-2
TGTGCCAGCAGAAGACAGGGGGCAAACACCGGGGAGCTGTTTTTT	CASRRQGANTGELFF	TRBV27	TRBD1	few	TRBJ2-2
TGTGCCAGCTCACCATACCTTGACAGGGGTGGTGGAAACACCATATATTTT	CASSPYLDRGGGNTIYF	TRBV18	TRBD1	.	TRBJ1-3
TGTGCCAGCAGCCCGGGGGGGGAAGAGACCCAGTACTTC	CASSPGGEETQYF	TRBV21-1	.	.	TRBJ2-5
TGTGCCAGTAGTATTTTCGGGGTTGGGGACTATGGCTACACCTTC	CASSIFGVGDYGYTF	TRBV19	.	.	TRBJ1-2
TGTGCCAGCAGCTTGGTCGGCAGGGGGTTGAATTTT	CASSLVGRGLNF	TRBV5-8	TRBD1	few	TRBJ1-4
TGTGCCAGCAGCCAACCGGGGGTCAAATTGGGGACTGAAGCTTTCTTT	CASSQPGVKLGTEAFF	TRBV3-1/TRBV3-2	.	.	TRBJ1-1
TGTGCCAGCAGCCAAGGGGACACGCGGGTTGAGCAGTTCTTC	CASSQGDTRVEQFF	TRBV4-2	.	few	TRBJ2-1
TGTGCCAGCAGCCGCGGACTTCACAATGAGCAGTTCTTC	CASSRGLHNEQFF	TRBV6-2/TRBV6-3	.	.	TRBJ2-1